This is a list of T cell receptor beta chains from one sample in a study of OX40 agonist ivuxolimab in advanced cancers. The table came from immunoSEQ multiplex PCR; TCRdb's copy has only in-frame clones and leaves some out. Counted here are 50,000 to 80,000 clones, around 93% occurring once; the ten biggest clones make up almost 0.45%. Here the sequenced sample was CD4+ or CD8+ T cells sorted from blood, taken in a trial of the OX40 agonist ivuxolimab. These receptors all come from an adult with an advanced solid tumor such as melanoma, head and neck, liver or kidney cancer. Each CDR3 is given with its conserved first and last residue. The D gene is left open where the match is weak. Some rows have no size entry. The others give once, few or many, or a class for an expanded clone.

-	-	TRBV18	TRBJ1-4	CASSPRGAGEKLFF	TGTGCCAGCTCACCGCGGGGGGCTGGTGAAAAACTGTTTTTT
-	-	TRBV6-6	TRBJ2-7	CASSTPGVGDYEQYF	TGTGCCAGCAGTACTCCAGGCGTCGGGGACTACGAGCAGTACTTC
-	-	TRBV10-1	TRBJ2-2	CASSESWTTGELFF	TGCGCCAGCAGTGAGTCGTGGACCACCGGGGAGCTGTTTTTT
-	-	TRBV5-4	TRBJ2-7	CASSVQGAQGEQYF	TGTGCCAGCAGCGTACAGGGAGCACAGGGCGAGCAGTACTTC
-	-	TRBV5-1	TRBJ1-4	CASSLFGETNEKLFF	TGCGCCAGCAGTTTATTTGGGGAAACTAATGAAAAACTGTTTTTT
-	-	TRBV5-4	TRBJ2-3	CASSLAGDAPSDTQYF	TGTGCCAGCAGCTTGGCCGGGGACGCCCCCAGTGATACGCAGTATTTT
TRBD2	-	TRBV5-1	TRBJ2-3	CASSGTSGASTDTQYF	TGCGCCAGCAGCGGAACTAGCGGAGCTAGCACAGATACGCAGTATTTT
TRBD1	-	TRBV18	TRBJ1-2	CASSPPGTGGYGYTF	TGTGCCAGCTCACCTCCCGGGACAGGCGGCTATGGCTACACCTTC
-	-	TRBV7-8	TRBJ2-2	CASSLERLNTGELFF	TGTGCCAGCAGCTTAGAACGGCTGAACACCGGGGAGCTGTTTTTT
TRBD1	-	TRBV19	TRBJ2-7	CASSLEQGPTPYEQYF	TGTGCCAGTAGCCTTGAACAGGGGCCAACCCCCTACGAGCAGTACTTC
-	-	TRBV10-3	TRBJ2-5	CAISEYREETQYF	TGTGCCATCAGTGAATACAGGGAAGAGACCCAGTACTTC
TRBD2	-	TRBV4-3	TRBJ2-3	CASSQGLAGGIFTQYF	TGCGCCAGCAGCCAAGGACTAGCGGGAGGAATTTTTACGCAGTATTTT
TRBD1	few	TRBV6-1	TRBJ2-2	CASSTTGGFTGELFF	TGTGCCAGCAGTACAACAGGGGGCTTCACCGGGGAGCTGTTTTTT
TRBD2	-	TRBV5-1	TRBJ2-1	CASSWTSGRFLISEQFF	TGCGCCAGCAGCTGGACTAGCGGGAGATTTTTAATCAGTGAGCAGTTCTTC
-	-	TRBV6-5	TRBJ1-4	CASSRVATNEKLFF	TGTGCCAGCAGCCGGGTCGCAACTAATGAAAAACTGTTTTTT
-	once	TRBV28	TRBJ1-2	CASSLPNYGYTF	TGTGCCAGCAGTTTACCTAACTATGGCTACACCTTC
-	-	TRBV19	TRBJ1-1	CASNPRGLNTEAFF	TGTGCCAGTAACCCCAGGGGTTTGAACACTGAAGCTTTCTTT
-	-	TRBV9	TRBJ2-3	CASSPQQQGIADTQYF	TGTGCCAGCAGCCCCCAACAGCAGGGGATTGCAGATACGCAGTATTTT
-	-	TRBV7-6	TRBJ1-4	CASSLGTTFNEKLFF	TGTGCCAGCAGCCTTGGAACTACGTTTAATGAAAAACTGTTTTTT
-	-	TRBV11-3	TRBJ2-7	CASSLGMDPTYEQYF	TGTGCCAGCAGCTTGGGGATGGATCCTACCTACGAGCAGTACTTC
-	-	TRBV5-1	TRBJ2-3	CASSLIMDTQYF	TGCGCCAGCAGCTTGATCATGGATACGCAGTATTTT
-	-	TRBV27	TRBJ2-7	CASSLLGGVEQYF	TGTGCCAGCAGTTTACTGGGCGGAGTCGAGCAGTACTTC
-	-	TRBV6-6	TRBJ2-2	CASSYSDSNTGELFF	TGTGCCAGCAGTTACTCGGATTCCAACACCGGGGAGCTGTTTTTT
-	-	TRBV19	TRBJ1-5	CASSMRSGNQPQHF	TGTGCCAGTAGTATGAGGTCTGGGAATCAGCCCCAGCATTTT
TRBD2	-	TRBV2	TRBJ2-5	CASSSLGLAGDAQTQYF	TGTGCCAGCAGTTCCCTAGGACTAGCGGGAGACGCTCAGACCCAGTACTTC
TRBD2	-	TRBV5-1	TRBJ2-1	CASSLGLAEDEQFF	TGCGCCAGCAGCTTGGGACTAGCGGAAGATGAGCAGTTCTTC
-	once	TRBV21-1	TRBJ2-6	CATTQLGPYPCSGANVLTF	-
-	-	TRBV5-1	TRBJ2-5	CASSPNTGVPETQYF	TGCGCCAGCAGCCCAAACACAGGCGTTCCAGAGACCCAGTACTTC
TRBD2	-	TRBV4-1	TRBJ2-2	CASSQGTSGRIEGTGELFF	TGCGCCAGCAGCCAAGGGACTAGCGGGAGGATTGAGGGCACCGGGGAGCTGTTTTTT
TRBD2	-	TRBV18	TRBJ2-1	CASSPPGRLAIQSNEQFF	TGTGCCAGCTCACCACCGGGGCGACTAGCGATTCAGAGCAATGAGCAGTTCTTC
TRBD2	-	TRBV5-3	TRBJ2-3	CARSSRGCGRVPDTQYF	TGTGCCAGAAGCTCCCGGGGTTGCGGGAGGGTCCCAGATACGCAGTATTTT
TRBD1	-	TRBV6-5	TRBJ1-5	CASSRYRGTNQPQHF	TGTGCCAGCAGCCGGTACAGGGGGACCAATCAGCCCCAGCATTTT